The 21 T cell receptor beta chains reported below all come from one sample, sequenced in a study of spatial heterogeneity in lung cancer. MiXCR, run by TCRdb on the 5' RACE reads, gives a single entry per CDR3 protein. Found here are 80,000 to 95,000 distinct CDR3 sequences, approximately 8.2% of them singletons; the top ten hold about 7.1%. As for time point: sample taken at primary tumor resection. The study sequenced unsorted whole RNA from tumor, nontumor lung or frozen PBMC. Sequencing used PBMCs, obtained at surgery. Source of these receptors: a male donor with early-stage non-small cell lung cancer.

This clonotype came up many times. The chain recombines TRBV27 with TRBJ1-1, with TRBD1 identical over 9 bases. CDR3 size: 15 residues. The germline gives CDR1 MNHEY, CDR2 SMNVEV (reference sequence). The V and J ends lost 5 bases and 1 base, in that order; junction bases with no gene match: 5. The chain's CDR3 is CASSPQGAGNTEAFF. As DNA, the CDR3 is TGTGCCAGCAGTCCACAGGGGGCAGGGAACACTGAAGCTTTCTTT.

At least ten counts were recorded for this clonotype. This rearrangement joins TRBV29-1 to TRBJ2-5; 7 bases map to TRBD2. Germline CDR1 and CDR2: SQVTM and ANQGSEA. Germline trimming cut 6 bases from V and 1 base from J; bases unmatched to any gene: 5. This CDR3 has 13 amino acids. CDR3 sequence (DNA): TGCAGCGTGTCAACTAGCGTCCAAGAGACCCAGTACTTC. This sequence encodes CSVSTSVQETQYF.

This sequence joins TRBV20-1 and TRBJ1-2; TRBD1 matches 7 bases. Germline assignment: CDR1 DFQATT and CDR2 SNEGSKA (reference sequence). This CDR3 is 13 amino acids long. The V gene end was trimmed by 6 bases and the J gene end by 2 bases; junction bases not matched to a gene: 6. As DNA, the CDR3 is TGCAGTGCGCGGGACAGTAGGAACTATGGCTACACCTTC. It is translated as CSARDSRNYGYTF.

This clonotype was observed a handful of times. A read error may produce the germline difference seen at one junction end. V and J are TRBV5-1 and TRBJ2-7; 11 bases agree with TRBD2. CDR3 size: 15 residues. Germline V lookup: CDR1 SGHRS, CDR2 YFSETQ. CDR3 in amino acids: CVSSKLAGEGNEQYF. The CDR3 nucleotides are TGCGTCAGCAGCAAACTAGCGGGAGAGGGAAACGAGCAGTACTTC.

This clonotype occurred a few times. The rearrangement links TRBV6-6 to TRBJ1-1, with D possibly being TRBD1 (5 bases). There are 12 residues in the CDR3. CDR1 and CDR2 (germline): MNHNY, SVGAGI (reference sequence). The ends were cut back, 11 bases at V and 4 bases at J, with 14 bases in the middle. This chain's CDR3 is CAAREWSTEAFF. In DNA form, the CDR3 reads TGTGCCGCCAGGGAGTGGAGCACTGAAGCTTTCTTT.

This clonotype has at least ten counts. The genes are TRBV7-6 and TRBJ2-3; 8 nucleotides match TRBD1. The CDR3 is made up of 16 amino acids. Germline trimming cut 1 base from V and 4 bases from J; bases unmatched to any gene: 7. Germline CDR1 and CDR2: SGHVS and FNYEAQ. The CDR3 region is CASSLEAGGISDTQYF. For the CDR3, the DNA is TGTGCCAGCAGCTTAGAGGCAGGGGGCATCTCAGATACGCAGTATTTT.

This clonotype was observed many times. This rearrangement joins TRBV30 to TRBJ2-7, with 10 bases that match TRBD2. Germline V CDR1 and CDR2: GTSNPN, SVGIG (reference sequence). The CDR3 runs 13 residues. Trimming at V came to 3 bases and at J to 7 bases, leaving 6 bases not matched to a gene. CDR3 nucleotides: TGTGCCTGGAGGAAGCGGGGGGGCTCAGAGCAGTACTTC. Protein: CAWRKRGGSEQYF.

In nucleotides, the CDR3 is TGTGCCTGGAGTGTCGGGGGAGTGAGCGAAAAACTGTTTTTT. This sequence encodes CAWSVGGVSEKLFF. J is TRBJ1-4 and V is TRBV30; a possible D gene is TRBD1 (5 bases). Germline assignment: CDR1 GTSNPN and CDR2 SVGIG (reference sequence). V was clipped by 0 bases and J by 8 bases, with 13 bases between them. CDR3 length equals 14 residues.

This clonotype was counted at least ten times. The rearrangement joins TRBV5-1 to TRBJ2-2, with 7 bases identical to TRBD2. The V gene's germline CDR1 is SGHRS and CDR2 YFSETQ. The ends lost 1 base at V and 8 bases at J; junction bases unmatched: 11. CDR3 length: 16 residues. The CDR3 sequence: CASSLNQRGTAGELFF. The CDR3 nucleotides read TGCGCCAGCAGCTTGAACCAGCGGGGCACGGCGGGGGAGCTGTTTTTT.

The genes are TRBV20-1 and TRBJ2-6; D is unclear. The CDR3 has 14 residues. V was pared by 0 bases and J by 4 bases, with 7 bases between. Germline V gene sequence: CDR1 DFQATT, CDR2 SNEGSKA (reference sequence). The CDR3 is CSAREGKGANVLTF. CDR3 bases: TGCAGTGCTAGAGAAGGGAAGGGGGCCAACGTCCTGACTTTC.

This clonotype has ten or more counts. The V gene is TRBV2, the J gene TRBJ2-3, with 8 bases aligning to TRBD2. Germline CDR1 and CDR2: SNHLY and FYNNEI. Trimming removed 7 bases from V and 4 bases from J; junction bases left unmatched: 10. This CDR3 contains 15 residues. The DNA of the CDR3 is TGTGCCAGCAAGGGGACGGACGGGGGGGCAGATACGCAGTATTTT. It codes for CASKGTDGGADTQYF.

This clonotype was recorded many times. The rearrangement uses TRBV10-3 and TRBJ1-2, with no clear D. The germline V gene encodes CDR1 ENHRY and CDR2 SYGVKD. This CDR3 contains 12 residues. The CDR3 spells CGTRAENYGYTF. The DNA for the CDR3 is TGTGGCACAAGGGCGGAGAACTATGGCTACACCTTC.

The chain is built from TRBV5-1 and TRBJ2-7, with D hard to call. Germline CDR1 is SGHRS and CDR2 is YFSETQ. CDR3 length: 13 residues. V was clipped by 0 bases and J by 6 bases, with 10 bases between them. The DNA for the CDR3 is TGCGCCAGCAGCTTGGAGGTGGACGGCGAGCAGTACTTC. Translating it yields CASSLEVDGEQYF.

This clonotype was seen many times. The V gene is TRBV12-3 or TRBV12-4, the J gene TRBJ1-6; possible D gene TRBD1, 5 bases. CDR3 length equals 15 residues. Deletions cut 3 bases from V and 11 bases from J, with 17 bases between. CDR3 amino acids: CASSLLTQGKAPLHF. DNA of the CDR3: TGTGCCAGCAGTTTGCTGACCCAGGGAAAGGCACCCCTCCACTTT.

The V and J genes are TRBV4-3 and TRBJ2-3, with D possibly being TRBD2 (7 bases). Germline loops: CDR1 LGHNA, CDR2 YSLEER. The CDR3 runs 16 residues. The germline V and J ends were trimmed by 3 bases and 0 bases, with 13 bases remaining between them. CDR3 sequence reads: CASSQGGAASTDTQYF. Written as DNA, the CDR3 is TGCGCCAGCAGCCAGGGGGGGGCAGCTAGCACAGATACGCAGTATTTT.

This clonotype has a count of ten or more. The V and J genes are TRBV5-1 and TRBJ2-1; TRBD1 is a possible D gene (5 bases). The germline V gene has CDR1 SGHRS and CDR2 YFSETQ. Trimming cost V 2 bases and J 4 bases, with 13 bases left between them. The CDR3 consists of 15 residues. CDR3 nucleotide sequence: TGCGCCAGCAGCTTAATGAGACAGCCTTACAATGAGCAGTTCTTC. Protein product: CASSLMRQPYNEQFF.

The rearrangement uses TRBV15 and TRBJ2-6; D remains unclear. The CDR3 has 16 residues. Germline loops: CDR1 LNHNV, CDR2 YYDKDF (reference sequence). V was shortened by 6 bases and J by 0 bases, with 12 bases between the two germline ends. This CDR3 reads CATSFDGPSGANVLTF. DNA for the CDR3: TGTGCCACCAGTTTTGACGGACCCTCTGGGGCCAACGTCCTGACTTTC.

In this sample, this clonotype turned up many times. The V gene is TRBV27, the J gene TRBJ1-4; TRBD1 matches 7 bases. The ends lost 4 bases at V and 5 bases at J; junction bases unmatched: 4. This CDR3 has 14 amino acids. The germline V gene has CDR1 MNHEY and CDR2 SMNVEV (reference sequence). The CDR3 loop reads CASSSLGQNEKLFF. The DNA of the CDR3 is TGTGCCAGCAGTTCACTGGGACAGAATGAAAAACTGTTTTTT.

This clonotype was observed a few times. This chain uses TRBV5-1 with TRBJ2-7; no reliable D call. The CDR3 contains 14 residues. CDR1 is SGHRS and CDR2 is YFSETQ in the germline V gene. The V end lost 0 bases, the J end lost 5 bases, and 12 bases lay between the germline ends. The CDR3 sequence is CASSLEAREDEQYF. CDR3 DNA: TGCGCCAGCAGCTTGGAGGCTAGAGAGGACGAGCAGTACTTC.

This clonotype was counted between two and nine times. The chain joins TRBV11-3 to TRBJ2-3, with D uncertain. There are 13 residues in the CDR3. The V gene lost 0 bases and the J gene lost 4 bases, with 5 bases spanning the gap. CDR1 is SGHNT and CDR2 is YENEEA in the germline V gene. Written as DNA, the CDR3 is TGTGCCAGCAGCTTAGATCGGGCAGATACGCAGTATTTT. This translates into CASSLDRADTQYF.

The V gene is TRBV28, the J gene TRBJ2-1, with 8 nucleotides matching TRBD2. The CDR3 runs 14 residues. Germline CDR1 reads MDHEN; CDR2 reads SYDVKM. After removal of 6 bases from V and 4 bases from J, the junction contained 5 bases not matched to a gene. The CDR3 is CASSPSGPYNEQFF. Here the CDR3 DNA reads TGTGCCAGCAGCCCTAGCGGGCCATACAATGAGCAGTTCTTC.